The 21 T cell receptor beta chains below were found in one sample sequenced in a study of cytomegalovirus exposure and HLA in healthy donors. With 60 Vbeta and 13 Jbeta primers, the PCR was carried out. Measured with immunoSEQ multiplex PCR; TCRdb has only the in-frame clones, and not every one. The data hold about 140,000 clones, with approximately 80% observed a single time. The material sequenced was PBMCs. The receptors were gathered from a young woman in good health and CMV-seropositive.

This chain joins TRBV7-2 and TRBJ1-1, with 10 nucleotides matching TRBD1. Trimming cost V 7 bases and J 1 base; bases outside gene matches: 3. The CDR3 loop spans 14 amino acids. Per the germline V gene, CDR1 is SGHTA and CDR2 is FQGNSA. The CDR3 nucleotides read TGTGCCAGCAAGGACAGGGGGTCGAACACTGAAGCTTTCTTT. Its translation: CASKDRGSNTEAFF.

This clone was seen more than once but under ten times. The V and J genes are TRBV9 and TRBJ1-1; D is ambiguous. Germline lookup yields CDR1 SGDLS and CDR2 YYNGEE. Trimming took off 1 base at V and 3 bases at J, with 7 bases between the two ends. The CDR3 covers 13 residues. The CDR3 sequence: CASSVMSDTEAFF. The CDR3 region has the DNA TGTGCCAGCAGCGTAATGTCGGACACTGAAGCTTTCTTT.

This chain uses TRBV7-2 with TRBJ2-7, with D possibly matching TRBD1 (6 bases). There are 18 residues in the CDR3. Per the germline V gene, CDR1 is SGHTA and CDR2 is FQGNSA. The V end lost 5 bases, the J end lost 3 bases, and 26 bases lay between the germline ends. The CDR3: CASSEGHWVFDNRYEQYF. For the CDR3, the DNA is TGTGCCAGCAGCGAGGGACACTGGGTTTTTGATAACCGCTACGAGCAGTACTTC.

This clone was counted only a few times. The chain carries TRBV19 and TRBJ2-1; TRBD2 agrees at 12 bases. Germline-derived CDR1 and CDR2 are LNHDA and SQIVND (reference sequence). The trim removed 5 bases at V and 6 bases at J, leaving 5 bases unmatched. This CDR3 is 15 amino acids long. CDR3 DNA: TGTGCCAGTAGTGCACTAGCGGGGGGTAGCAATGAGCAGTTCTTC. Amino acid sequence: CASSALAGGSNEQFF.

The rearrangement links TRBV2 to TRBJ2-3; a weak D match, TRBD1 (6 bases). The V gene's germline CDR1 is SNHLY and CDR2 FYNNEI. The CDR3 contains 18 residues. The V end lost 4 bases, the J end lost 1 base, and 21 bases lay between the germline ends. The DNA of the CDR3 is TGTGCCAGCAGTGTCCCCTCGACAGGTCCAATGGGCACAGATACGCAGTATTTT. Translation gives CASSVPSTGPMGTDTQYF.

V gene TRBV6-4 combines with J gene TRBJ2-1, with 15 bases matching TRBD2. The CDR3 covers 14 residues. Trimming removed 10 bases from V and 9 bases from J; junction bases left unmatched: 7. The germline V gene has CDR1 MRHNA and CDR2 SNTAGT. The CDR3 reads CATGLAGGSGEQFF. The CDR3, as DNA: TGTGCCACCGGACTAGCGGGGGGGTCTGGTGAGCAGTTCTTC.

CDR3 in DNA: TGTGCCAGCTCACCAACAGGGGCGGCGGCAACCTTC. This encodes CASSPTGAAATF. The chain joins TRBV18 to TRBJ1-2; 7 nucleotides match TRBD1. J gave up 14 bases and V 2 bases, and 8 bases lay outside the gene matches. CDR1 is KGHSH and CDR2 is LQKENI in the germline V gene. The CDR3 is 12 residues long.

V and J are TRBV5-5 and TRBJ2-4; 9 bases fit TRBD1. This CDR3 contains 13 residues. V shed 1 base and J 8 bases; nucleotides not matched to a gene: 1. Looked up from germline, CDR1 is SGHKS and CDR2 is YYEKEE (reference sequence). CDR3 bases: TGTGCCAGCAGCTTGTGGGACAGGGACATTCAGTACTTC. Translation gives CASSLWDRDIQYF.

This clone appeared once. The CDR3 here is CATGPGGGGYTF. As DNA, the CDR3 is TGTGCCACCGGTCCAGGGGGCGGTGGCTACACCTTC. The V gene is TRBV27, the J gene TRBJ1-2, with 8 bases identical to TRBD1. The CDR3 runs 12 residues. CDR1 MNHEY and CDR2 SMNVEV come from the germline V gene (reference sequence). Unmatched junction bases numbered 8, after V lost 10 bases and J lost 7 bases.

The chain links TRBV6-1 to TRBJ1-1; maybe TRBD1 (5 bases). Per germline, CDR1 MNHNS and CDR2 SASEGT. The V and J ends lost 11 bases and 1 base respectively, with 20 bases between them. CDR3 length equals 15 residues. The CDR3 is CAGTAGLQPNTEAFF. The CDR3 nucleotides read TGTGCCGGCACAGCAGGGCTACAACCGAACACTGAAGCTTTCTTT.

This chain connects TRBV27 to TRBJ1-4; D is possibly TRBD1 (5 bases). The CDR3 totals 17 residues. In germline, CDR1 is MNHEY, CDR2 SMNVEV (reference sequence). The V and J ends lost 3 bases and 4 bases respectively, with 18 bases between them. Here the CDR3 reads CASSFYFETALNEKLFF. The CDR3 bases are TGTGCCAGCAGTTTTTACTTTGAGACAGCACTTAATGAAAAACTGTTTTTT.

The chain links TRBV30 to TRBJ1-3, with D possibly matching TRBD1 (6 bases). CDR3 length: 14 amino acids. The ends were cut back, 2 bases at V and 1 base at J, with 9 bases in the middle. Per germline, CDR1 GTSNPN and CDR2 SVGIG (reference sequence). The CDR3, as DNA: TGTGCCTGGAGTACCACAGGGTCTGGAAACACCATATATTTT. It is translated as CAWSTTGSGNTIYF.

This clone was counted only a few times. CDR3 amino acids: CASSATADTDTQYF. The CDR3 DNA reads TGTGCCAGCAGTGCCACGGCGGACACAGATACGCAGTATTTT. V usage is TRBV6-4 and J usage is TRBJ2-3; D unclear. Germline V gives CDR1 MRHNA, CDR2 SNTAGT. Trimming stripped 4 bases from V and 2 bases from J, with 10 bases between. This CDR3 is 14 amino acids long.

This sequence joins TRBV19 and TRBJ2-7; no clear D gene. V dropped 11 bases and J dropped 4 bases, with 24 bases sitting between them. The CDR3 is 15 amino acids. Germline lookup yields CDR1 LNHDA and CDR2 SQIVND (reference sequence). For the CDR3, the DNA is TGTGCCTCAACCCTAGGCCCTTCTAAGCCGTACGAGCAGTACTTC. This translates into CASTLGPSKPYEQYF.

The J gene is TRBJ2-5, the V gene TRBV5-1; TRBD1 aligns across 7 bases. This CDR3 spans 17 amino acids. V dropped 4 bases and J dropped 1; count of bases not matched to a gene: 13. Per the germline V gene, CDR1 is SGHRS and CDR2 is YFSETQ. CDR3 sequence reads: CASSTIEGAIFQETQYF. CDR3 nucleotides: TGCGCCAGCAGCACGATAGAGGGGGCAATATTCCAAGAGACCCAGTACTTC.

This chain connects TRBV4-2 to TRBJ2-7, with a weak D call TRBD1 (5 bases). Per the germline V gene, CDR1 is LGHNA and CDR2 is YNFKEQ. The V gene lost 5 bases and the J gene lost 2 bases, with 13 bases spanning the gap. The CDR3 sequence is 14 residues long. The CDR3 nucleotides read TGTGCCAGCAGCTCTACCGACAGAGCCTACGAGCAGTACTTC. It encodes CASSSTDRAYEQYF.

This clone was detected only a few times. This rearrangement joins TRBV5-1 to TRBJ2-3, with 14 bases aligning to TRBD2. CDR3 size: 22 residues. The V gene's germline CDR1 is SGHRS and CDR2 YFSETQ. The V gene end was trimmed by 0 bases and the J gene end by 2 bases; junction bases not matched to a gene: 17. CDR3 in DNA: TGCGCCAGCAGCTTGGCTAGTAGGACTAGCGGGGGGCTGGGTCCTCCCACAGATACGCAGTATTTT. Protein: CASSLASRTSGGLGPPTDTQYF.

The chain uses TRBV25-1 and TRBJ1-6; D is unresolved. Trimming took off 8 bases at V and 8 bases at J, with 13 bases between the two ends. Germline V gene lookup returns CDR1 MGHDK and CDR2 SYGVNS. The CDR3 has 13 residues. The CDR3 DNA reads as TGTGCCAGCTCACAACGTCAGGATTCACCCCTCCACTTT. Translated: CASSQRQDSPLHF.

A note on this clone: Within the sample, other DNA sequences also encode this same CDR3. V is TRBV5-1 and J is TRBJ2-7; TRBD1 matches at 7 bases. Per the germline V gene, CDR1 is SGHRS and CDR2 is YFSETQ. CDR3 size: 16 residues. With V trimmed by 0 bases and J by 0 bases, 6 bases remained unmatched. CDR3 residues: CASSLGPQGTSYEQYF. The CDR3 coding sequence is TGCGCCAGCAGCTTGGGGCCACAGGGGACCTCCTACGAGCAGTACTTC.

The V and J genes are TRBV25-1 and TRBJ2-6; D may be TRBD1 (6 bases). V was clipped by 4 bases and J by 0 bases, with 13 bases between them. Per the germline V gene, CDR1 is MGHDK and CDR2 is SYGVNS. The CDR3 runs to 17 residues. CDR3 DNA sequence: TGTGCCAGCAGTGGTGGACAGTCCCTCTCTGGGGCCAACGTCCTGACTTTC. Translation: CASSGGQSLSGANVLTF.

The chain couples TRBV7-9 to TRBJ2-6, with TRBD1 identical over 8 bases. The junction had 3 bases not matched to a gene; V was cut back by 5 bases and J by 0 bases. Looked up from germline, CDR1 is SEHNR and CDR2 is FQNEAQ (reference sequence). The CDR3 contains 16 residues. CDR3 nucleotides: TGTGCCAGCAGCCCGACAGGGGTCTCTGGGGCCAACGTCCTGACTTTC. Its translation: CASSPTGVSGANVLTF. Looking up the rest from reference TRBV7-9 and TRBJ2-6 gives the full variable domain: DTGVSQNPRHKITKRGQNVTFRCDPISEHNRLYWYRQTLGQGPEFLTYFQNEAQLEKSRLLSDRFSAERPKGSFSTLEIQRTEQGDSAMYLCASSPTGVSGANVLTFGAGSRLTVL.